The 24 T cell receptor beta chains presented below share a single source sample, sequenced in a study of cytomegalovirus exposure and HLA in healthy donors. 60 Vbeta and 13 Jbeta primers were used in PCR. Clones were sequenced by immunoSEQ multiplex PCR, and TCRdb holds only the in-frame ones, with some missing. The profile shows about 140,000 clones, 80% of them singletons. Sequenced input: PBMCs. All receptors derive from a male donor in good health and CMV-seronegative.

The V gene is TRBV28, the J gene TRBJ1-5, with TRBD1 as a possible D gene (5 bases). This CDR3 contains 15 residues. V lost 7 bases, J lost 1 base, and 14 bases lay in between. The germline V gene encodes CDR1 MDHEN and CDR2 SYDVKM. The CDR3 loop reads CASIPLGQSNQPQHF. DNA of the CDR3: TGTGCCAGCATTCCTCTGGGGCAGAGCAATCAGCCCCAGCATTTT.

The genes are TRBV10-3 and TRBJ1-1; 9 bases line up with TRBD1. CDR1 ENHRY and CDR2 SYGVKD come from the germline V gene. The J segment lost 4 bases and the V segment lost 4 bases, leaving 10 bases of the junction unmatched. This CDR3 is 16 amino acids long. CDR3 sequence reads: CAISGNTGGGGTEAFF. The CDR3 bases are TGTGCCATCAGTGGTAACACAGGGGGCGGTGGCACTGAAGCTTTCTTT.

J is TRBJ2-1 and V is TRBV5-1, with a tentative D call TRBD2 (5 bases). V lost 9 bases and J 1 base, leaving 14 bases between the germline ends. This CDR3 has 14 residues. Germline CDR1 SGHRS, CDR2 YFSETQ. The CDR3: CATPRRRSYNEQFF. The CDR3 DNA sequence: TGCGCCACCCCCCGGAGGCGATCCTACAATGAGCAGTTCTTC.

The rearrangement links TRBV5-4 to TRBJ1-1, with TRBD1 matching 8 bases. This CDR3 has 15 residues. With 4 bases clipped from V and 1 base from J, the junction kept 6 bases outside the gene matches. From germline, CDR1 is SGHNT and CDR2 YYREEE (reference sequence). CDR3 sequence reads: CASSSPGTGNTEAFF. The CDR3 DNA is TGTGCCAGCAGCAGTCCCGGGACAGGGAACACTGAAGCTTTCTTT.

The chain joins TRBV5-5 to TRBJ2-2; unclear D gene. CDR1 is SGHKS and CDR2 is YYEKEE in the germline V gene (reference sequence). V was cut by 5 bases and J by 3 bases, with 8 bases left in between. The length of the CDR3 is 13 residues. CDR3 in amino acids: CASSIFDTGELFF. Written as DNA, the CDR3 is TGTGCCAGCAGTATCTTTGACACCGGGGAGCTGTTTTTT.

The V call is TRBV9, the J call TRBJ2-3, with 7 bases lining up with TRBD1. Per the germline V gene, CDR1 is SGDLS and CDR2 is YYNGEE. V lost 3 bases, J lost 4 bases, and 5 bases stayed unmatched. The length of the CDR3 is 14 residues. The CDR3 DNA sequence: TGTGCCAGCAGCGGCGGAAGGGGGCCAGATACGCAGTATTTT. It encodes CASSGGRGPDTQYF.

Here the CDR3 DNA reads TGCGCCAGCAGCTTCTTAGCGGGGGGGAGCACCGGGGAGCTGTTTTTT. It yields the protein CASSFLAGGSTGELFF. The V and J genes are TRBV5-1 and TRBJ2-2; TRBD2 matches at 11 bases. This CDR3 spans 16 amino acids. The ends lost 2 bases at V and 4 bases at J; junction bases unmatched: 4. The V gene's germline CDR1 is SGHRS and CDR2 YFSETQ.

This clone appeared a few times. The chain links TRBV11-2 to TRBJ2-1, with D possibly being TRBD1 (6 bases). Germline V gene data show CDR1 as SGHAT and CDR2 as FQNNGV. The CDR3 sequence is 16 residues long. V was pared by 5 bases and J by 3 bases, with 17 bases between. CDR3 sequence reads: CASSTTGRGLYNEQFF. The DNA of the CDR3 is TGTGCCAGCAGCACAACAGGGCGAGGTCTCTACAATGAGCAGTTCTTC.

The chain combines TRBV4-1 with TRBJ2-5; a possible D gene is TRBD2 (6 bases). Per the germline V gene, CDR1 is MGHRA and CDR2 is YSYEKL. The CDR3 runs to 17 residues. V was pared by 1 base and J by 0 bases, with 15 bases between. The DNA of the CDR3 is TGCGCCAGCAGCCAAGGAGTGGGTAGCGGAGACCAAGAGACCCAGTACTTC. This encodes CASSQGVGSGDQETQYF.

This clone has a single count. The chain has TRBV2 and TRBJ1-3, with a weak D call TRBD1 (5 bases). V was trimmed by 3 bases and J by 7 bases, leaving 22 bases between them. The germline V gene encodes CDR1 SNHLY and CDR2 FYNNEI. The CDR3 has 17 amino acids. The CDR3 nucleotides read TGTGCCAGCAGTGAGTCTCTAGAACGGGGGATACAGAACACCATATATTTT. Translated: CASSESLERGIQNTIYF.

The chain has TRBV4-1 and TRBJ1-1; no clear D. The CDR3 contains 15 residues. V was shortened by 0 bases and J by 1 base, with 9 bases between the two germline ends. Germline lookup yields CDR1 MGHRA and CDR2 YSYEKL. Here the CDR3 reads CASSQEGLGNTEAFF. The CDR3 DNA reads as TGCGCCAGCAGCCAAGAAGGCCTAGGGAACACTGAAGCTTTCTTT.

J is TRBJ2-7 and V is TRBV9; D possibly corresponds to TRBD2 (6 bases). This CDR3 comprises 14 residues. Per the germline V gene, CDR1 is SGDLS and CDR2 is YYNGEE. The V and J ends lost 0 bases and 4 bases respectively, with 11 bases between them. The CDR3 here is CASSVDGSTYEQYF. In DNA form, the CDR3 reads TGTGCCAGCAGCGTAGACGGGAGTACGTACGAGCAGTACTTC.

The CDR3 bases are TGTGCCAGCAGACCCATTTCCGGGACAGGGGGTCCAGGCTATGGAAACACCATATATTTT. Its protein is CASRPISGTGGPGYGNTIYF. The rearrangement uses TRBV27 and TRBJ1-3; 11 nucleotides line up with TRBD1. V shed 6 bases and J 3 bases; nucleotides not matched to a gene: 19. The CDR3 covers 20 residues. Germline V lookup: CDR1 MNHEY, CDR2 SMNVEV (reference sequence).

The J gene is TRBJ1-1, the V gene TRBV7-2; 7 bases match TRBD1. The germline V gene has CDR1 SGHTA and CDR2 FQGNSA. V lost 6 bases, J lost 4 bases, and 11 bases stayed unmatched. This CDR3 has 15 amino acids. CDR3 DNA sequence: TGTGCCAGCAGTCGTCAGGGGGTAGGACGCACTGAAGCTTTCTTT. Translating gives CASSRQGVGRTEAFF.

The V and J genes are TRBV5-4 and TRBJ1-2, with 8 positions matching TRBD1. Per the germline V gene, CDR1 is SGHNT and CDR2 is YYREEE (reference sequence). Unmatched junction bases numbered 8, after V lost 2 bases and J lost 8 bases. The CDR3 is 14 residues long. The CDR3: CASSFGQGREGYTF. DNA of the CDR3: TGTGCCAGCAGCTTCGGACAGGGCCGGGAGGGCTACACCTTC.

The J gene is TRBJ1-2, the V gene TRBV28; the match to TRBD1 covers 11 bases. With V trimmed by 6 bases and J by 3 bases, 18 bases remained unmatched. From germline, CDR1 is MDHEN and CDR2 SYDVKM. The CDR3 totals 19 residues. CDR3 DNA sequence: TGTGCCAGCAGCCCCTCTCTTAGTGAGTGGGGACAGGGGGACTATGGCTACACCTTC. Its protein product is CASSPSLSEWGQGDYGYTF.

The V and J genes are TRBV28 and TRBJ1-2; D gene ambiguous. V dropped 5 bases and J dropped 2 bases, with 15 bases sitting between them. The germline V gene encodes CDR1 MDHEN and CDR2 SYDVKM. The length of the CDR3 is 15 residues. CDR3 DNA: TGTGCCAGCAGTCCCCCCGGTCCCTTCAACTATGGCTACACCTTC. Translation: CASSPPGPFNYGYTF.

The V and J genes are TRBV2 and TRBJ1-2; the match to TRBD1 covers 8 bases. Germline V gives CDR1 SNHLY, CDR2 FYNNEI. The V gene end was trimmed by 7 bases and the J gene end by 0 bases; junction bases not matched to a gene: 10. The CDR3 extends over 16 amino acids. CDR3 loop: CASTDKGQAPNYGYTF. CDR3 sequence (DNA): TGTGCCAGCACCGATAAGGGACAGGCCCCTAACTATGGCTACACCTTC.

The rearrangement joins TRBV6-5 to TRBJ2-2; 7 nucleotides match TRBD1. CDR1 and CDR2 from the germline V gene are MNHEY and SVGAGI. The length of the CDR3 is 14 residues. Trimming took 4 bases from V and 5 from J; bases not matched to a gene: 4. CDR3 DNA: TGTGCCAGCAGTTCATCCAGGGGGACCGGGGAGCTGTTTTTT. Protein: CASSSSRGTGELFF.

V gene TRBV5-4 combines with J gene TRBJ1-2; the D gene is possibly TRBD1 (6 bases). V dropped 4 bases and J dropped 3 bases, with 16 bases sitting between them. This CDR3 has 15 residues. Germline V gene data show CDR1 as SGHNT and CDR2 as YYREEE (reference sequence). CDR3 sequence (DNA): TGTGCCAGCAGCATAGGGACATATCACGACTATGGCTACACCTTC. Protein product: CASSIGTYHDYGYTF.

This clone was seen a few times. The DNA for the CDR3 is TGTGCCAGCAGCTTTTCAAGAGTTGGCTACACCTTC. Amino acids: CASSFSRVGYTF. V and J are TRBV7-9 and TRBJ1-2; D unresolved. Between the trimmed V and J ends, which lost 3 bases and 7 bases, there was a span of 9 bases. Germline V CDR1 and CDR2: SEHNR, FQNEAQ (reference sequence). The length of the CDR3 is 12 residues. The whole variable domain, filled in from reference TRBV7-9 and TRBJ1-2, reads DTGVSQNPRHKITKRGQNVTFRCDPISEHNRLYWYRQTLGQGPEFLTYFQNEAQLEKSRLLSDRFSAERPKGSFSTLEIQRTEQGDSAMYLCASSFSRVGYTFGSGTRLTVV.

This clone was seen once. This chain links TRBV5-8 with TRBJ2-6; D unresolved. Trimming took off 3 bases at V and 0 bases at J, with 4 bases between the two ends. This CDR3 region has 14 residues. CDR1 is SGHTS and CDR2 is YDEGEE in the germline V gene. This chain's CDR3 is CASSWPSGANVLTF. In DNA form, the CDR3 reads TGTGCCAGCAGCTGGCCCTCTGGGGCCAACGTCCTGACTTTC.

The CDR3 sequence: CASSSGQGGWEQYF. The CDR3 region has the DNA TGTGCCAGCAGTTCGGGACAGGGTGGGTGGGAGCAGTACTTC. The chain recombines TRBV27 with TRBJ2-7; TRBD1 agrees at 9 bases. CDR3 size: 14 residues. The V and J ends lost 4 bases and 7 bases, in that order; junction bases with no gene match: 8. CDR1 MNHEY and CDR2 SMNVEV come from the germline V gene (reference sequence).

The chain is built from TRBV29-1 and TRBJ1-1; unclear D gene. Trimming removed 6 bases at V and 5 bases at J, with 7 bases between. The length of the CDR3 is 10 residues. CDR1 SQVTM and CDR2 ANQGSEA come from the germline V gene. CDR3 nucleotide sequence: TGCAGCGTCCAGATTACTGAAGCTTTCTTT. Its protein is CSVQITEAFF.